What follows describes a single TCR beta chain. Sequencing was performed with immunoSEQ multiplex PCR; in TCRdb, only in-frame clones are kept and a portion is missing. The profile shows about 150,000 clones, more than 80% of them singletons. The data derive from a study of blood T cell repertoires in COVID-19. This CDR3 has 15 residues. Trimming pared 0 bases from V and 2 bases from J, leaving 11 bases between. CDR1 is KGHSY and CDR2 is FQNENV in the germline V gene. The rearrangement links TRBV16 to TRBJ2-7; no clear D gene. The clonotype was recovered from a middle-aged woman with acute or convalescent COVID-19. The sequenced sample consisted of peripheral blood. The CDR3 loop reads CASSQSAASTYEQYF. The CDR3 DNA sequence: TGTGCCAGCAGCCAATCAGCAGCGTCAACCTACGAGCAGTACTTC.